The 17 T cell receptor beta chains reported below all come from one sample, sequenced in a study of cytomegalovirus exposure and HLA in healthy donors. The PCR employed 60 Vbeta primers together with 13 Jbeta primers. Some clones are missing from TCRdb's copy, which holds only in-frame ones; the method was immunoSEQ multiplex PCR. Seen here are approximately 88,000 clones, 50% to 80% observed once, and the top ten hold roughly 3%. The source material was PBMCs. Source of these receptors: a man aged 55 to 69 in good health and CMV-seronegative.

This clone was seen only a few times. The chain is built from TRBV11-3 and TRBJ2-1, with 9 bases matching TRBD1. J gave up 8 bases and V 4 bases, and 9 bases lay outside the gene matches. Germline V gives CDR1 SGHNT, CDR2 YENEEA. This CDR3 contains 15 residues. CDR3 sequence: CASSSGQGRLDEQFF. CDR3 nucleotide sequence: TGTGCCAGCAGCTCGGGACAGGGAAGGCTCGATGAGCAGTTCTTC. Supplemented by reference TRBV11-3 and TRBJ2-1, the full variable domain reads EAGVVQSPRYKIIEKKQPVAFWCNPISGHNTLYWYLQNLGQGPELLIRYENEEAVDDSQLPKDRFSAERLKGVDSTLKIQPAELGDSAVYLCASSSGQGRLDEQFFGPGTRLTVL.

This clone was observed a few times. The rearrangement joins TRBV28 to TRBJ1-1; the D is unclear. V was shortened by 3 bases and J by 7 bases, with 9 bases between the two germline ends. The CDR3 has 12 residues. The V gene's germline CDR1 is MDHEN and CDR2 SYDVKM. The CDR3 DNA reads TGTGCCAGCAGTTTCCATCCAGATGAAGCTTTCTTT. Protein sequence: CASSFHPDEAFF.

The CDR3 sequence is CASSLLASQQYF. CDR3 DNA: TGTGCCAGCAGCTTACTGGCTTCCCAGCAGTACTTC. This chain uses TRBV7-9 with TRBJ2-7, with no clear D. Germline CDR1 SEHNR, CDR2 FQNEAQ (reference sequence). V gave up 2 bases and J gave up 8 bases, with 10 bases separating them. This CDR3 has 12 amino acids. The variable domain in full, completed from reference TRBV7-9 and TRBJ2-7, reads DTGVSQNPRHKITKRGQNVTFRCDPISEHNRLYWYRQTLGQGPEFLTYFQNEAQLEKSRLLSDRFSAERPKGSFSTLEIQRTEQGDSAMYLCASSLLASQQYFGPGTRLTVT.

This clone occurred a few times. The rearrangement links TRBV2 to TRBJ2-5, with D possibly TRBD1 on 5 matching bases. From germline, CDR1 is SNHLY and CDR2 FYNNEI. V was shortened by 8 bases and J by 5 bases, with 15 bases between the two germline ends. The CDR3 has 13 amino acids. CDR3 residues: CASWALPGETQYF. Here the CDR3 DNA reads TGTGCCAGCTGGGCACTCCCAGGGGAGACCCAGTACTTC.

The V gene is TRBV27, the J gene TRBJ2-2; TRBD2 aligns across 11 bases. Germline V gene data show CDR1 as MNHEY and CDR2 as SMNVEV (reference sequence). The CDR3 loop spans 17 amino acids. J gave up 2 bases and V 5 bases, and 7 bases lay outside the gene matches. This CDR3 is CASSVLAGGPNTGELFF. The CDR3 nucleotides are TGTGCCAGCAGTGTCTTAGCGGGAGGGCCAAACACCGGGGAGCTGTTTTTT.

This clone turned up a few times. The DNA for the CDR3 is TGTGCCAGCAGCTTAGTGGACAGCTACCAGTTCTTC. It specifies CASSLVDSYQFF. The chain carries TRBV7-9 and TRBJ2-1; a possible D gene is TRBD1 (6 bases). The germline V gene encodes CDR1 SEHNR and CDR2 FQNEAQ (reference sequence). Trimming removed 1 base at V and 13 bases at J, with 11 bases between. The CDR3 is 12 residues long.

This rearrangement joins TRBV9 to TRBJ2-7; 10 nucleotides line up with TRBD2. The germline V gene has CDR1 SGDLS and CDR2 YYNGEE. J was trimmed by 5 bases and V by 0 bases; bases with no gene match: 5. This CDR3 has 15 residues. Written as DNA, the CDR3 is TGTGCCAGCAGCGTAGAGAGCGGGAGGGCCGACGAGCAGTACTTC. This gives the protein CASSVESGRADEQYF.

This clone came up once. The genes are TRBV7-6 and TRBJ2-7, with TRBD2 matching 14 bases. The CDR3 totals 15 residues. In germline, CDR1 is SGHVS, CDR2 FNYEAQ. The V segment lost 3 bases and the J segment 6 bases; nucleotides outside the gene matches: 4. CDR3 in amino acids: CASSFGTSGSAEQYF. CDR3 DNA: TGTGCCAGCAGCTTCGGGACTAGCGGGAGCGCCGAGCAGTACTTC.

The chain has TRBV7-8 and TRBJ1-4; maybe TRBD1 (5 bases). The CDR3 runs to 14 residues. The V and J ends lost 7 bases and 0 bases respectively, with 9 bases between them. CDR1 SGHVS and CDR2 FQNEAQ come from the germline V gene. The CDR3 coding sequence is TGTGCCAGCATTCCAGGGACAACTAATGAAAAACTGTTTTTT. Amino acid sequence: CASIPGTTNEKLFF.

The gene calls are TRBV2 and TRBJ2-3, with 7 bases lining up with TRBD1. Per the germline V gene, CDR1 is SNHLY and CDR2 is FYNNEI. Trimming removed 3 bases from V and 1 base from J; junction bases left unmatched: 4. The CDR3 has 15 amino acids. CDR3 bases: TGTGCCAGCAGTGATGAGGGGGCCGGCACAGATACGCAGTATTTT. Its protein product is CASSDEGAGTDTQYF. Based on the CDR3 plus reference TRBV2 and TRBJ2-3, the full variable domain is EPEVTQTPSHQVTQMGQEVILRCVPISNHLYFYWYRQILGQKVEFLVSFYNNEISEKSEIFDDQFSVERPDGSNFTLKIRSTKLEDSAMYFCASSDEGAGTDTQYFGPGTRLTVL.

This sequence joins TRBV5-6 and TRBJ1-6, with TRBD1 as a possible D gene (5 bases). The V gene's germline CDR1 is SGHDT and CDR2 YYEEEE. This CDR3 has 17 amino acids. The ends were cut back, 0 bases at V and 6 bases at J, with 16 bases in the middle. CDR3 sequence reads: CASSLVKGGTLNSPLHF. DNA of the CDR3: TGTGCCAGCAGCTTGGTAAAGGGCGGGACTCTTAATTCACCCCTCCACTTT. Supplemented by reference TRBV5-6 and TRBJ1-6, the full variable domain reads DAGVTQSPTHLIKTRGQQVTLRCSPKSGHDTVSWYQQALGQGPQFIFQYYEEEERQRGNFPDRFSGHQFPNYSSELNVNALLLGDSALYLCASSLVKGGTLNSPLHFGNGTRLTVT.

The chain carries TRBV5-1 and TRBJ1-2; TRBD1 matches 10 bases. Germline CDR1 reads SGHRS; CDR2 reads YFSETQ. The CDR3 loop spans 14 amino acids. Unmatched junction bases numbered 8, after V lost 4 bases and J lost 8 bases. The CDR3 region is CASSPTTGGWGYTF. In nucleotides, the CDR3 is TGCGCCAGCAGCCCAACGACAGGGGGCTGGGGCTACACCTTC.

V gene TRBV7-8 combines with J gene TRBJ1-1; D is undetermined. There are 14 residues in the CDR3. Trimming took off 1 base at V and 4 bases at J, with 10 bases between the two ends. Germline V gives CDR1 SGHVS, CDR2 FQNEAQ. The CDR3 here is CASSLVNLATEAFF. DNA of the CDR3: TGTGCCAGCAGCTTAGTGAACCTAGCCACTGAAGCTTTCTTT.

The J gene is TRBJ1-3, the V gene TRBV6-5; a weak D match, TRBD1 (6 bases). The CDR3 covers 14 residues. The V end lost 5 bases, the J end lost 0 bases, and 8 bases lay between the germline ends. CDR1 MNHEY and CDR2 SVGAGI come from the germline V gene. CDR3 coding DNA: TGTGCCAGCAGTGTACAGGGCTCTGGAAACACCATATATTTT. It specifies CASSVQGSGNTIYF.

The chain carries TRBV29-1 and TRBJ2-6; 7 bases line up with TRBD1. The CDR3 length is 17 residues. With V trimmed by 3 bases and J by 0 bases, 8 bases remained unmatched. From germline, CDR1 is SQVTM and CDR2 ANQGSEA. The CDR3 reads CSVDGTVDNSGANVLTF. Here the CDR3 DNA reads TGCAGCGTTGATGGGACAGTGGATAACTCTGGGGCCAACGTCCTGACTTTC.

This CDR3 is CATSSRAGGPRVEQYF. CDR3 nucleotides: TGTGCCACCAGCAGCAGAGCAGGAGGGCCCAGAGTCGAGCAGTACTTC. This chain uses TRBV15 with TRBJ2-5, with D tentatively TRBD2 (6 bases). The DNA matches TRBJ2-7 better at its end, which makes the J call doubtful. Germline V lookup: CDR1 LNHNV, CDR2 YYDKDF (reference sequence). CDR3 length: 16 residues.

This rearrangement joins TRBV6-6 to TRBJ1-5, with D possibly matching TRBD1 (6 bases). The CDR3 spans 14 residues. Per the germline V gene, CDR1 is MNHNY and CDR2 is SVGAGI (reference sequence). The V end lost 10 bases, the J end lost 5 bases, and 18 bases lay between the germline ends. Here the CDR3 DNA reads TGTGCCACATTGGTAGCAACAGGGCATCAGCCCCAGCATTTT. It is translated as CATLVATGHQPQHF.